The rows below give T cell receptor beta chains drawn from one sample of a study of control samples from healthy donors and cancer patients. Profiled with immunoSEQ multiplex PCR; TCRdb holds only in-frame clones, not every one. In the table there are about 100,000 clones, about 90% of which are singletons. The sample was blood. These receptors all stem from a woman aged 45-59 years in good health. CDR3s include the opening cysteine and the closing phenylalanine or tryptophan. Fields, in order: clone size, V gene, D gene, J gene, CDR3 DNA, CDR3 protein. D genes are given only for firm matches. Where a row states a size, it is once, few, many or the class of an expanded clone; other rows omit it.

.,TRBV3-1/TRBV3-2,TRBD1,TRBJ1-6,TGTGCCAGCAGGGGACAGGGAGAAGGTTCACCCCTCCACTTT,CASRGQGEGSPLHF
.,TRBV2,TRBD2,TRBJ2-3,TGTGCCAGCATACCGACTAGCGGGACAGATACGCAGTATTTT,CASIPTSGTDTQYF
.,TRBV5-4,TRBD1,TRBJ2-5,TGTGCCAGCAGCCGCGGACAGGGGGCGTCTGAGACCCAGTACTTC,CASSRGQGASETQYF
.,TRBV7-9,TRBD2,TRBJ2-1,TGTGCCAGCAGCTCCACAGCGGGAGACTTAAATGAGCAGTTCTTC,CASSSTAGDLNEQFF
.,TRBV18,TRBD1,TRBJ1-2,TGTGCCAGCTCACCAGGGGGACAGGCGACTAACTATGGCTACACCTTC,CASSPGGQATNYGYTF
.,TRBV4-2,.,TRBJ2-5,TGTGCCAGCAGCCAAGATGACAGGAGAGAGACCCAGTACTTC,CASSQDDRRETQYF
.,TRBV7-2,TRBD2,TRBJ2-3,TGTGCCAGCAGCTTGGTCCGCGGGAGCCGCGATACGCAGTATTTT,CASSLVRGSRDTQYF
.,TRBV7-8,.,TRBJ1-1,TGTGCCAGCAGCCCCGGATATGACACTGAAGCTTTCTTT,CASSPGYDTEAFF
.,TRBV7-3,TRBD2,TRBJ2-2,TGTGCCAGCAGCCGTAGCGGGGTCCCGGCCGGGGAGCTGTTTTTT,CASSRSGVPAGELFF
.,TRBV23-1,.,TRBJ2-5,TGCGCCAGCAGTCCGGGGCCGCGCGGGGTTGGGGGCCAAGAGACCCAGTACTTC,CASSPGPRGVGGQETQYF
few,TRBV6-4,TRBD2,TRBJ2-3,TGTGCCAGCAGCCCTAGCGGTAGCACAGATACGCAGTATTTT,CASSPSGSTDTQYF
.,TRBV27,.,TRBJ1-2,TGTGCCAGCAGTTTGTCGGCAGGACCTTATGGCTACACCTTC,CASSLSAGPYGYTF
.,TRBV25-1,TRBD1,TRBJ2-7,TGTGCAGTACTGGGACAGACCCTCTACGAGCAGTACTTC,CAVLGQTLYEQYF
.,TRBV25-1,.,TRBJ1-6,TGTGCCAGCAGTGCAAACAGGTTGACCCTCCACTTT,CASSANRLTLHF
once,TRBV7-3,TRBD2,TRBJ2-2,TGTGCCAGCAGCGTACCAGCGGGAGCGCACAACACCGGGGAGCTGTTTTTT,CASSVPAGAHNTGELFF
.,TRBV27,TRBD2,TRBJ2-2,TGTGCCAGCAGTTTATATAGCGGGATTAGCGGGGGGAACACCGGGGAGCTGTTTTTT,CASSLYSGISGGNTGELFF
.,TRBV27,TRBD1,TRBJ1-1,TGTGCCAGCAGTCGGGACAGGGTGAACACTGAAGCTTTCTTT,CASSRDRVNTEAFF
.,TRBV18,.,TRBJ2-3,TGTGCCAGCTCATCTAGCACAGATACGCAGTATTTT,CASSSSTDTQYF
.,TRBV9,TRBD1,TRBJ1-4,TGTGCCAGCAGCCCAGGGACAGGGTATGAGAGAACAACTAATGAAAAACTGTTTTTT,CASSPGTGYERTTNEKLFF
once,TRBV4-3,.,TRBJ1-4,TGCGCCAGCAGCCAAGAGCTTTCGACGGACCCAACTAATGAAAAACTGTTTTTT,CASSQELSTDPTNEKLFF
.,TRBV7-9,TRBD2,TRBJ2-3,TGTGCCAGCAGCCCGAGCGGGGGGGCCGTAGATACGCAGTATTTT,CASSPSGGAVDTQYF
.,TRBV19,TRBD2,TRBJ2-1,TGTGCCAGTACCCTGCGGCGGGAGTCCTACAATGAGCAGTTCTTC,CASTLRRESYNEQFF
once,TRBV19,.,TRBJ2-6,TGTGCCAGTAGTATGACTGGGGCCAACGTCCTGACTTTC,CASSMTGANVLTF
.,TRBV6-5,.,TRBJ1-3,TGTGCCAGCAACCGGGGGCCTGGAAACACCATATATTTT,CASNRGPGNTIYF
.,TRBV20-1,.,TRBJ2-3,TGCAGTGCTAGAGATTTTGATACGCAGTATTTT,CSARDFDTQYF
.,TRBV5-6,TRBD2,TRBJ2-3,TGTGCCAGCAGCACCTTCCCGGGGACTAGCGGGGTTACGCAGTATTTT,CASSTFPGTSGVTQYF
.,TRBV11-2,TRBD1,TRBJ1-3,TGTGCCAGCAGCGTTTACAGGGGGCGGTCTGGAAACACCATATATTTT,CASSVYRGRSGNTIYF
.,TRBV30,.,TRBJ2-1,TGTGCCTGGCAAAGGGGTAGGTCCTACAATGAGCAGTTCTTC,CAWQRGRSYNEQFF
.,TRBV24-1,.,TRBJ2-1,TGTGCCACCAGTTCGGACTACACTCATGAGCAGTTCTTC,CATSSDYTHEQFF
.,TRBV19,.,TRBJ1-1,TGTGCCAGTAGTATAACACCGACGTGGAACACTGAAGCTTTCTTT,CASSITPTWNTEAFF
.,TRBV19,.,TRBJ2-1,TGTGCCAGTACCTATCTAGCTCGTGGGACCAACAATGAGCAGTTCTTC,CASTYLARGTNNEQFF
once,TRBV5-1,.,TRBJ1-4,TGCGCCACCAACCCTGGCGGAAAACTGTTTTTT,CATNPGGKLFF